This T cell receptor beta chain emerged from a study of human T cells and chemical hapten exposure. Overall study context: Patients, chiefly female, had alopecia areata, totalis or universalis. General study results and limits: Expanded TCRs made up significantly more big CDR3 similarity clusters than controls did.

This clonotype is judged medium-sized. The antigen is unknown. TCRdb re-called the RACE reads with MiXCR, one entry per CDR3 protein. The data show approximately 43,000 distinct CDR3 sequences, with 4% seen just once and around 28% held by the top ten. The V gene lost 1 base and the J gene lost 8 bases, with 9 bases spanning the gap. The CDR3 is made up of 13 amino acids. Germline CDR1 is SGHVS and CDR2 is FQNEAQ. As to time point: patch test 1, 2 weeks after DPC sensitization. The treatment here: therapeutic diphenylcyclopropenone sensitization with weekly scalp DPC. Unfractionated whole blood yielded the extracted total RNA.

The chain has TRBV7-8 and TRBJ2-1; no firm D call. The sample was whole blood, taken in connection with sensitization to the hapten diphenylcyclopropenone (DPC). The receptor was isolated from a man in his fifties with alopecia areata. Some clones in this sample may be carry-over from other donors' samples. The CDR3 nucleotides are TGTGCCAGCAGCTTAGGTTCTGAGGATGAGCAGTTCTTC. Translation: CASSLGSEDEQFF.